These 22 T cell receptor beta chains were sequenced from one sample in a study of blood T cells in healthy people across ages. A second PCR, run for about 6 to 11 cycles, used a sample-barcoded 5' primer plus a J-beta primer mix. Via MiXCR, TCRdb re-called the 5' RACE reads, giving one row per CDR3 protein. The table lists about 830,000 distinct CDR3 sequences, approximately 65% of them singletons. Sample: blood. The receptor set was obtained from a man between 25 and 39 years old in good health.

This chain joins TRBV6-1 and TRBJ1-5; perhaps TRBD1 as D (5 bases). Trimming left V 1 base short and J 2 bases short, with 9 bases between. The CDR3 is 15 residues long. Germline V gives CDR1 MNHNS, CDR2 SASEGT. The CDR3 sequence: CASSEGGARNQPQHF. The CDR3 DNA is TGTGCCAGCAGTGAAGGTGGGGCCCGCAATCAGCCCCAGCATTTT.

This clonotype is a singleton in its sample. V gene TRBV20-1 combines with J gene TRBJ2-3; D might be TRBD1 or TRBD2, each matching 5 bases. The CDR3 consists of 11 residues. V lost 5 bases, J lost 5 bases, and 8 bases lay in between. Germline CDR1 DFQATT, CDR2 SNEGSKA (reference sequence). The CDR3 loop reads CSAWDGDTQYF. The CDR3 DNA sequence: TGCAGTGCTTGGGACGGAGATACGCAGTATTTT.

The rearrangement joins TRBV20-1 to TRBJ2-1, with D unclear. Deletions cut 5 bases from V and 8 bases from J, with 7 bases between. The CDR3 sequence is 10 residues long. Germline CDR1 is DFQATT and CDR2 is SNEGSKA (reference sequence). The CDR3, as DNA: TGCAGTGCTGAACGTCATGAGCAGTTCTTC. Amino acid sequence: CSAERHEQFF.

This rearrangement joins TRBV7-2 to TRBJ1-6, with D unresolved. V gave up 6 bases and J gave up 5 bases, with 17 bases separating them. In germline, CDR1 is SGHTA, CDR2 FQGNSA. This CDR3 has 16 residues. The chain's CDR3 is CASSPRPLSNNSPLHF. The CDR3 DNA reads as TGTGCCAGCAGTCCCCGGCCCCTGAGCAATAATTCACCCCTCCACTTT.

The chain has TRBV7-9 and TRBJ2-6; 7 nucleotides align to TRBD1. Germline loops: CDR1 SEHNR, CDR2 FQNEAQ (reference sequence). The CDR3 covers 16 residues. J was trimmed by 0 bases and V by 5 bases; bases with no gene match: 4. The CDR3 reads CASSLNRGSGANVLTF. The CDR3 bases are TGTGCCAGCAGCCTGAACAGGGGCTCTGGGGCCAACGTCCTGACTTTC.

The V gene is TRBV5-6, the J gene TRBJ2-1, with TRBD2 matching 7 bases. Germline assignment: CDR1 SGHDT and CDR2 YYEEEE. CDR3 size: 11 residues. V shed 0 bases, J shed 12 bases, and the junction held 0 bases outside the gene matches. The CDR3, as DNA: TGTGCCAGCAGCTTGGGGGAGGGGCAGTTCTTC. Translation: CASSLGEGQFF.

The chain recombines TRBV20-1 with TRBJ1-5, with D hard to call. Germline values: CDR1 DFQATT, CDR2 SNEGSKA (reference sequence). The CDR3 runs 12 residues. V was clipped by 0 bases and J by 11 bases, with 11 bases between them. CDR3 nucleotide sequence: TGCAGTGCTAGAGATAGGACCTCGACCCAGCATTTT. Its protein product is CSARDRTSTQHF.

This sequence joins TRBV12-3 or TRBV12-4 and TRBJ2-1; tentatively, D is TRBD2 (5 bases). The CDR3 is made up of 14 amino acids. V dropped 2 bases and J dropped 7 bases, with 12 bases sitting between them. The chain's CDR3 is CASSLRGSGNEQFF. CDR3 in DNA: TGTGCCAGCAGTTTACGGGGTTCGGGTAATGAGCAGTTCTTC.

This clonotype appeared a few times. The chain links TRBV18 to TRBJ1-1; D gene ambiguous. The CDR3 has 14 amino acids. CDR1 and CDR2 (germline): KGHSH, LQKENI. Trimming pared 4 bases from V and 1 base from J, leaving 10 bases between. The CDR3 sequence is CASSLSGQNTEAFF. For the CDR3, the DNA is TGTGCCAGCTCACTGAGTGGGCAGAACACTGAAGCTTTCTTT.

The chain uses TRBV3-1 and TRBJ2-6; D is unresolved. The CDR3 sequence is 16 residues long. Deletions cut 0 bases from V and 4 bases from J, with 10 bases between. Germline lookup yields CDR1 LGHDT and CDR2 YNNKEL (reference sequence). The CDR3 DNA is TGTGCCAGCAGCCAAGATACGACCACCGGGGCCAACGTCCTGACTTTC. Translation gives CASSQDTTTGANVLTF.

This clonotype was observed a few times. The V gene is TRBV15, the J gene TRBJ2-1, with D perhaps matching TRBD2 (6 bases). Germline values: CDR1 LNHNV, CDR2 YYDKDF (reference sequence). This CDR3 is 15 amino acids long. Trimming removed 0 bases from V and 6 bases from J, with 12 bases in between. This CDR3 reads CATSRDRRDLNEQFF. Here the CDR3 DNA reads TGTGCCACCAGCAGAGATCGGAGGGACCTCAATGAGCAGTTCTTC. Based on the CDR3 plus reference TRBV15 and TRBJ2-1, the full variable domain is DAMVIQNPRYQVTQFGKPVTLSCSQTLNHNVMYWYQQKSSQAPKLLFHYYDKDFNNEADTPDNFQSRRPNTSFCFLDIRSPGLGDTAMYLCATSRDRRDLNEQFFGPGTRLTVL.

V and J are TRBV15 and TRBJ1-5; weak D call: TRBD1 (5 bases). Germline values: CDR1 LNHNV, CDR2 YYDKDF (reference sequence). The CDR3 runs to 15 residues. The V gene lost 0 bases and the J gene lost 6 bases, with 12 bases spanning the gap. CDR3: CATSRDRGETQPQHF. In DNA form, the CDR3 reads TGTGCCACCAGCAGAGATCGGGGGGAGACTCAGCCCCAGCATTTT.

To note about this clonotype: One end of the junction is discordant with germline, which a read error may explain. The chain employs TRBV3-1 and TRBJ2-5, with D possibly matching TRBD2 (5 bases). Per the germline V gene, CDR1 is LGHDT and CDR2 is YNNKEL (reference sequence). The CDR3 spans 12 residues. CDR3 protein: CASSPNGETRYF. For the CDR3, the DNA is TGTGCCAGCAGCCCGAACGGGGAGACCCGGTACTTC.

This clonotype was seen more than once but under ten times. This rearrangement joins TRBV7-3 to TRBJ2-1; 8 bases align to TRBD2. The CDR3 has 14 residues. With 5 bases clipped from V and 8 bases from J, the junction kept 8 bases outside the gene matches. Germline V CDR1 and CDR2: SGHTA, FQGTGA. CDR3 loop: CASSLTGGADEQFF. CDR3 coding DNA: TGTGCCAGCAGCCTGACCGGGGGGGCGGATGAGCAGTTCTTC.

The chain couples TRBV6-2 or TRBV6-3 to TRBJ2-7, with D possibly TRBD1 on 5 matching bases. CDR3 length: 15 amino acids. Germline assignment: CDR1 MNHEY and CDR2 SVGEGT. The germline V and J ends were trimmed by 2 bases and 2 bases, with 13 bases remaining between them. The CDR3 DNA reads TGTGCCAGCAGTTACAGCGACAGCAATCCCTACGAGCAGTACTTC. Protein product: CASSYSDSNPYEQYF.

This clonotype was observed a few times. The chain employs TRBV7-2 and TRBJ2-3; 10 nucleotides agree with TRBD2. V shed 2 bases and J 3 bases; nucleotides not matched to a gene: 8. Germline V gene data show CDR1 as SGHTA and CDR2 as FQGNSA. This CDR3 region has 17 residues. The CDR3 protein is CASSLRSGGARTDTQYF. For the CDR3, the DNA is TGTGCCAGCAGCTTACGCAGCGGGGGGGCGAGGACAGATACGCAGTATTTT.

This clonotype was detected a few times. The V and J genes are TRBV2 and TRBJ2-7; 7 bases are shared with TRBD2. The CDR3 runs 13 residues. Trimming took 7 bases from V and 6 from J; bases not matched to a gene: 9. CDR1 and CDR2 (germline): SNHLY, FYNNEI. The CDR3 nucleotides are TGTGCCAGCACAGCGGGGCCCTCGGTCGAGCAGTACTTC. Amino acid sequence: CASTAGPSVEQYF.

The chain has TRBV29-1 and TRBJ1-5, with D hard to call. The CDR3 totals 13 residues. The V end lost 4 bases, the J end lost 2 bases, and 9 bases lay between the germline ends. Germline V gene lookup returns CDR1 SQVTM and CDR2 ANQGSEA. This chain's CDR3 is CSVVFGGNQPQHF. DNA of the CDR3: TGCAGCGTTGTTTTTGGGGGCAATCAGCCCCAGCATTTT.

The chain is built from TRBV5-1 and TRBJ1-4; 7 bases map to TRBD1. V dropped 4 bases and J dropped 8; count of bases not matched to a gene: 8. Germline CDR1 SGHRS, CDR2 YFSETQ. The CDR3 contains 14 residues. CDR3 in amino acids: CASSVRGGTEKLFF. In DNA form, the CDR3 reads TGCGCCAGCAGCGTCAGGGGGGGAACGGAAAAACTGTTTTTT.

CDR3 loop: CASSQGQGLGEQYF. DNA of the CDR3: TGCGCCAGCAGCCAAGGACAGGGGTTAGGGGAGCAGTACTTC. The chain recombines TRBV4-3 with TRBJ2-7, with 8 positions matching TRBD1. Germline-derived CDR1 and CDR2 are LGHNA and YSLEER. After removal of 1 base from V and 7 bases from J, the junction contained 6 bases not matched to a gene. CDR3 length: 14 residues.

The chain carries TRBV29-1 and TRBJ2-7, with 7 bases fitting TRBD1. The CDR3 length is 14 residues. V lost 1 base and J lost 1; bases outside the gene matches: 4. The germline V gene encodes CDR1 SQVTM and CDR2 ANQGSEA. The CDR3 sequence is CSVEGGTASYEQYF. CDR3 DNA sequence: TGCAGCGTTGAAGGTGGGACAGCATCCTACGAGCAGTACTTC.

The chain combines TRBV7-9 with TRBJ2-1, with D perhaps TRBD2 (5 bases). V lost 1 base and J 6 bases, leaving 13 bases between the germline ends. Germline-derived CDR1 and CDR2 are SEHNR and FQNEAQ (reference sequence). This CDR3 has 15 residues. This chain's CDR3 is CASSLGGQVGNEQFF. As DNA, the CDR3 is TGTGCCAGCAGCTTAGGAGGGCAGGTGGGCAATGAGCAGTTCTTC.